This T cell receptor (beta chain) was obtained from a study of blood T cell repertoires in COVID-19. Study information: Samples taken during acute and convalescent COVID-19 were collected in the United States, Italy and Spain. From T cells, B-cell-depleted T cells, or PBMCs came the material, which was cDNA or gDNA.

V trimming: 1 base; J trimming: 6 bases; junction bases outside the gene matches: 9. This CDR3 region has 16 residues. Per the germline V gene, CDR1 is SGHTA and CDR2 is FQGNSA. Study processing details: Amplification of reference gene primers was used by the study to estimate nucleated cell counts. Sequenced by immunoSEQ multiplex PCR; TCRdb stores in-frame clones only, minus some. The V and J calls and clone size were taken over from that table, and D and trimming were inferred from the DNA. In the table there are about 34,000 clones, 65% to 90% of which are singletons. Sequences were obtained from peripheral blood. The receptor was isolated from a woman aged 55-69 years with active COVID-19. The chain has TRBV7-2 and TRBJ2-1; 7 positions match TRBD1. The CDR3 DNA sequence: TGTGCCAGCAGCTTAGGTCTTGACAAGGGGGCCAATGAGCAGTTCTTC. Translating it yields CASSLGLDKGANEQFF.